One sample yielded the 22 T cell receptor beta chains listed below, sequenced in a study of human T cells and chemical hapten exposure. TCRdb used MiXCR to reprocess the 5' RACE reads, holding one entry per CDR3 protein. Of about 140,000 distinct CDR3 sequences listed, around 4.1% are singletons. Unfractionated whole blood served as the source for total RNA extraction. These receptors were obtained from a female donor in good health.

This clonotype was found many times. V usage is TRBV6-2 or TRBV6-3 and J usage is TRBJ2-3; D is undetermined. The CDR3 has 15 residues. Germline CDR1 is MNHEY and CDR2 is SVGEGT. The V end lost 4 bases, the J end lost 2 bases, and 13 bases lay between the germline ends. In nucleotides, the CDR3 is TGTGCCAGCAGTTCCTCCCGGTTCCCCACAGATACGCAGTATTTT. This encodes CASSSSRFPTDTQYF.

Only a few counts were recorded for this clonotype. This chain joins TRBV28 and TRBJ1-2, with TRBD1 identical over 7 bases. The germline V gene encodes CDR1 MDHEN and CDR2 SYDVKM. CDR3 length: 13 amino acids. V lost 5 bases to trimming and J lost 8 bases; unmatched junction nucleotides: 8. The CDR3 region has the DNA TGTGCCAGCAGTATAGACAGGGTACGCGGCTACACCTTC. It codes for CASSIDRVRGYTF.

The table lists this clonotype with a few counts. The chain is built from TRBV5-1 and TRBJ2-5; 9 bases align to TRBD2. The V and J ends lost 4 bases and 3 bases, in that order; junction bases with no gene match: 10. Germline V gives CDR1 SGHRS, CDR2 YFSETQ. There are 16 residues in the CDR3. DNA of the CDR3: TGCGCCAGCAGCCGTGGGCGGGGGGGTTCCGAAGAGACCCAGTACTTC. This codes for CASSRGRGGSEETQYF.

This clonotype was observed many times. The rearrangement links TRBV5-1 to TRBJ1-1; perhaps TRBD1 as D (5 bases). This CDR3 region has 16 residues. V was cut by 4 bases and J by 1 base, with 17 bases left in between. The germline gives CDR1 SGHRS, CDR2 YFSETQ. Here the CDR3 DNA reads TGCGCCAGCAGCCCGATGCGAGGGGAGGCGAACACTGAAGCTTTCTTT. Its protein is CASSPMRGEANTEAFF.

This clonotype was observed many times. The chain employs TRBV7-6 and TRBJ1-3; possibly TRBD1 for D (5 bases). The V gene lost 2 bases and the J gene lost 1 base, with 15 bases spanning the gap. CDR3 length equals 17 residues. From germline, CDR1 is SGHVS and CDR2 FNYEAQ. The CDR3 DNA is TGTGCCAGCAGCTTATCCGGAGGGGTCGCATCTGGAAACACCATATATTTT. Its translation: CASSLSGGVASGNTIYF.

This clonotype was seen many times. The chain carries TRBV27 and TRBJ2-1; D might be TRBD2 (6 bases). The CDR3 loop spans 15 amino acids. Germline loops: CDR1 MNHEY, CDR2 SMNVEV (reference sequence). V gave up 5 bases and J gave up 7 bases, with 18 bases separating them. CDR3: CASSLASGGVNEQFF. The DNA of the CDR3 is TGTGCCAGCAGTCTTGCTTCAGGAGGGGTGAATGAGCAGTTCTTC.

This clonotype was seen repeatedly, ten times or more. The V gene is TRBV7-9, the J gene TRBJ2-7; D might be TRBD1 (6 bases). CDR3 length: 15 amino acids. Trimming took off 4 bases at V and 1 base at J, with 14 bases between the two ends. Germline assignment: CDR1 SEHNR and CDR2 FQNEAQ (reference sequence). The CDR3: CASSSNRESSYEQYF. In DNA form, the CDR3 reads TGTGCCAGCAGCTCGAACAGGGAATCTTCCTACGAGCAGTACTTC.

This clonotype occurred many times. The chain joins TRBV6-6 to TRBJ2-7, with 7 positions matching TRBD2. The trim removed 2 bases at V and 8 bases at J, leaving 3 bases unmatched. CDR1 and CDR2 (germline): MNHNY, SVGAGI (reference sequence). This CDR3 has 12 residues. The chain's CDR3 is CASSYREGKQYF. DNA for the CDR3: TGTGCCAGCAGTTACAGGGAGGGGAAGCAGTACTTC.

This clonotype showed up many times. This chain uses TRBV20-1 with TRBJ1-5; perhaps TRBD1 as D (6 bases). The CDR3 has 16 amino acids. Looked up from germline, CDR1 is DFQATT and CDR2 is SNEGSKA (reference sequence). The germline V and J ends were trimmed by 0 bases and 5 bases, with 17 bases remaining between them. The CDR3 nucleotides read TGCAGTGCTAGAGATCGGTCCGGGGGCGCCTATCAGCCCCAGCATTTT. Protein sequence: CSARDRSGGAYQPQHF.

This clonotype was seen many times. This chain links TRBV7-2 with TRBJ1-2; a possible D gene is TRBD1 (6 bases). This CDR3 spans 14 amino acids. CDR1 SGHTA and CDR2 FQGNSA come from the germline V gene. V gave up 8 bases and J gave up 1 base, with 14 bases separating them. In DNA form, the CDR3 reads TGTGCCAGCTCCAGGGGCTATCGTAACTATGGCTACACCTTC. Its translation is CASSRGYRNYGYTF. Looking up the rest from reference TRBV7-2 and TRBJ1-2 gives the full variable domain: GAGVSQSPSNKVTEKGKDVELRCDPISGHTALYWYRQSLGQGLEFLIYFQGNSAPDKSGLPSDRFSAERTGGSVSTLTIQRTQQEDSAVYLCASSRGYRNYGYTFGSGTRLTVV.

This clonotype was seen many times. This chain connects TRBV20-1 to TRBJ2-3, with 10 bases fitting TRBD1. Germline V gene sequence: CDR1 DFQATT, CDR2 SNEGSKA (reference sequence). V lost 8 bases to trimming and J lost 2 bases; unmatched junction nucleotides: 13. The CDR3 consists of 16 residues. CDR3 coding DNA: TGCAGTACGAGACAATCGACAGGGGGCTACACAGATACGCAGTATTTT. Amino acid sequence: CSTRQSTGGYTDTQYF.

This clonotype was counted at least ten times. The chain recombines TRBV12-3 or TRBV12-4 with TRBJ2-3; the D is unclear. The CDR3 is made up of 11 amino acids. Trimming shortened V by 6 bases and J by 2 bases, and 3 bases separated the two germline ends. In nucleotides, the CDR3 is TGTGCCAGCAGCTCCACAGATACGCAGTATTTT. This codes for CASSSTDTQYF.

V gene TRBV11-2 combines with J gene TRBJ1-1; D is undetermined. From germline, CDR1 is SGHAT and CDR2 FQNNGV. V lost 3 bases and J lost 6, with 11 bases in between. This CDR3 spans 13 amino acids. This CDR3 is CASSFSGFAEAFF. In DNA, the CDR3 is TGTGCCAGCAGCTTTTCCGGGTTTGCTGAAGCTTTCTTT.

This clonotype came up many times. The chain employs TRBV7-9 and TRBJ1-1; D is possibly TRBD1 (5 bases). In germline, CDR1 is SEHNR, CDR2 FQNEAQ (reference sequence). This CDR3 spans 14 amino acids. The CDR3 loop reads CAIRGGKINTEAFF. CDR3 bases: TGTGCAATAAGGGGCGGAAAAATTAACACTGAAGCTTTCTTT.

This clonotype was detected ten times or more. The V call is TRBV4-3, the J call TRBJ2-1, with D unresolved. Looked up from germline, CDR1 is LGHNA and CDR2 is YSLEER. Trimming cost V 1 base and J 5 bases, with 12 bases left between them. The CDR3 runs to 15 residues. The CDR3 DNA reads TGCGCCAGCAGCCAAGTAGGGTCCGCGAACAATGAGCAGTTCTTC. It translates to CASSQVGSANNEQFF.

This clonotype has a count of ten or more. V is TRBV20-1 and J is TRBJ2-3; D assignment may be TRBD1 or TRBD2 (5 bases each). Trimming left V 0 bases short and J 2 bases short, with 12 bases between. Per germline, CDR1 DFQATT and CDR2 SNEGSKA (reference sequence). CDR3 size: 15 residues. The CDR3 DNA reads as TGCAGTGCTAGAGATTTCCGGGGCTACACAGATACGCAGTATTTT. It codes for CSARDFRGYTDTQYF.

This clonotype has at least ten counts. The chain couples TRBV25-1 to TRBJ2-5; the D gene could be TRBD1 or TRBD2 (5 bases each). The CDR3 extends over 15 amino acids. Germline CDR1 and CDR2: MGHDK and SYGVNS. Trimming pared 6 bases from V and 5 bases from J, leaving 19 bases between. CDR3 sequence: CASSPPQGRRETQYF. CDR3 nucleotides: TGTGCCAGCAGCCCCCCCCAGGGCCGGAGGGAGACCCAGTACTTC.

This clonotype showed up just a few times. The chain couples TRBV3-1 to TRBJ2-1, with 8 bases that match TRBD2. This CDR3 is 17 amino acids long. In germline, CDR1 is LGHDT, CDR2 YNNKEL (reference sequence). J was trimmed by 7 bases and V by 5 bases; bases with no gene match: 16. CDR3 in amino acids: CASSSNKVGLGGNEQFF. The DNA for the CDR3 is TGTGCCAGCAGCTCAAACAAAGTGGGACTAGGTGGGAATGAGCAGTTCTTC.

This clonotype has a count of ten or more. The rearrangement joins TRBV5-6 to TRBJ1-1; D not certain. The CDR3 length is 15 residues. V dropped 3 bases and J dropped 1 base, with 13 bases sitting between them. Germline V gene sequence: CDR1 SGHDT, CDR2 YYEEEE. The CDR3 DNA reads TGTGCCAGCAGCTCATTAAATACGAGGAACACTGAAGCTTTCTTT. Translated, it gives CASSSLNTRNTEAFF.

This clonotype showed up many times. CDR3 in DNA: TGTGCCAGCAGCCCACCGGGACTAGCGGGGGGGCATCGGGAGCAGTTCTTC. Encoded protein: CASSPPGLAGGHREQFF. The V call is TRBV7-2, the J call TRBJ2-1, with 16 bases aligning to TRBD2. Germline-derived CDR1 and CDR2 are SGHTA and FQGNSA. CDR3 size: 17 residues. Trimming took 5 bases from V and 10 from J; bases not matched to a gene: 11.

The sample holds many counts of this clonotype. V usage is TRBV5-5 and J usage is TRBJ1-1; tentative D call: TRBD1 (6 bases). Trimming stripped 3 bases from V and 1 base from J, with 7 bases between. The germline V gene encodes CDR1 SGHKS and CDR2 YYEKEE (reference sequence). The CDR3 is 13 amino acids. The CDR3 reads CASSSQGNTEAFF. The CDR3 DNA reads TGTGCCAGCAGCTCACAGGGGAACACTGAAGCTTTCTTT. The full variable domain, in which reference TRBV5-5 and TRBJ1-1 provide the parts outside the CDR3, is DAGVTQSPTHLIKTRGQQVTLRCSPISGHKSVSWYQQVLGQGPQFIFQYYEKEERGRGNFPDRFSARQFPNYSSELNVNALLLGDSALYLCASSSQGNTEAFFGQGTRLTVV.

There are many counts of this clonotype. The chain employs TRBV2 and TRBJ2-7, with 8 bases matching TRBD1. Germline loops: CDR1 SNHLY, CDR2 FYNNEI. CDR3 length equals 13 residues. J lost 3 bases, V lost 10 bases, and 8 bases had no gene match. This CDR3 reads CANTGTGSYEQYF. The CDR3 DNA reads as TGTGCCAACACCGGGACAGGCAGCTACGAGCAGTACTTC. The full variable domain, with the rest looked up from reference TRBV2 and TRBJ2-7, is EPEVTQTPSHQVTQMGQEVILRCVPISNHLYFYWYRQILGQKVEFLVSFYNNEISEKSEIFDDQFSVERPDGSNFTLKIRSTKLEDSAMYFCANTGTGSYEQYFGPGTRLTVT.